This section outlines one TCR beta chain sequence together with its context. Here immunoSEQ multiplex PCR was the method, and the copy in TCRdb shows in-frame clones only, minus some. Among about 320,000 clones listed, 90% to 95% were seen once. V shed 5 bases, J shed 4 bases, and the junction held 7 bases outside the gene matches. The germline V gene encodes CDR1 LNHDA and CDR2 SQIVND (reference sequence). This CDR3 is 14 amino acids long. This entry is derived from a study of blood T cell repertoires in COVID-19. The V gene is TRBV19, the J gene TRBJ1-1; 7 nucleotides align to TRBD1. Input material: PBMCs or T cells enriched from blood (not recorded which). The sequence was collected from a woman in her 30s who had been exposed to COVID-19. Here the CDR3 reads CASSVTGTSTEAFF. As DNA, the CDR3 is TGTGCCAGTAGTGTGACAGGGACCAGCACTGAAGCTTTCTTT. Supplemented by reference TRBV19 and TRBJ1-1, the full variable domain reads DGGITQSPKYLFRKEGQNVTLSCEQNLNHDAMYWYRQDPGQGLRLIYYSQIVNDFQKGDIAEGYSVSREKKESFPLTVTSAQKNPTAFYLCASSVTGTSTEAFFGQGTRLTVV.